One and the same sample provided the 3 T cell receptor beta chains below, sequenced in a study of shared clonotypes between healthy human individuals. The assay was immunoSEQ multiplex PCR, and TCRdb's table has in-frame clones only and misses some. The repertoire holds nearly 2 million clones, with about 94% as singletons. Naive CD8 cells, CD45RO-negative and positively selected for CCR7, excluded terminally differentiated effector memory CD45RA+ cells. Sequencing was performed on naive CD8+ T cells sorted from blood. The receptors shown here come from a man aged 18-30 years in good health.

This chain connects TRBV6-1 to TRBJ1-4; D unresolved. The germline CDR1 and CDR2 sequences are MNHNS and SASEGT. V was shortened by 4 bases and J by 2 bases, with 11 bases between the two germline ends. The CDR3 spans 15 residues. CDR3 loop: CASSGTGGTNEKLFF. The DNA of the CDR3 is TGTGCCAGCAGTGGGACGGGAGGGACTAATGAAAAACTGTTTTTT.

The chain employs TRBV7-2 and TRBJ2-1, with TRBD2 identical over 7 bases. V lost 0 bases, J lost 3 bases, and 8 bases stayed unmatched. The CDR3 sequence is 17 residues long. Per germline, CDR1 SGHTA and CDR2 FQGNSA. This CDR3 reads CASSLAEGLPLYNEQFF. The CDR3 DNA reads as TGTGCCAGCAGCTTAGCGGAGGGACTACCCCTCTACAATGAGCAGTTCTTC.

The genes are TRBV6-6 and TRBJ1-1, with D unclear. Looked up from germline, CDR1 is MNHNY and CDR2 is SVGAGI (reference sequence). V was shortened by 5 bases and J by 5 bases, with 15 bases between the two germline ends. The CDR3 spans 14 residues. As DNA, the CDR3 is TGTGCCAGCAGTCCGCAGCCCATAAGGACTGAAGCTTTCTTT. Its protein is CASSPQPIRTEAFF.